This T cell receptor (beta chain) is from a study of long-term antiretroviral therapy in people with HIV. Germline V gene lookup returns CDR1 SEHNR and CDR2 FQNEAQ (reference sequence). The CDR3 spans 16 residues. Trimming at V came to 4 bases and at J to 4 bases, leaving 10 bases not matched to a gene. Each donor provided at least one pre-ART PBMC sample and at least two post-ART PBMC samples. Sequencing used immunoSEQ v3.0 at survey level. Sequencing set out to capture roughly 40,000-55,000 T-cell genomes per sample. Method: immunoSEQ multiplex PCR; TCRdb's copy keeps in-frame clones and lacks some. The table lists some 14,000 clones, nearly 85% of them singletons, with 16% in the top ten. This clone has just one count. Antigen unknown. Findings and caveats of the study: Against controls, HIV repertoires showed narrower ranges of CDR3 length. Diversity rose after ART but stayed below transplant donor controls.

The sequence was collected from a woman in her forties with HIV. The sample consisted of unsorted PBMCs, taken 1.8 years before starting antiretroviral therapy. The chain links TRBV7-9 to TRBJ2-5, with TRBD2 identical over 9 bases. The CDR3, as DNA: TGTGCCAGCAGCTCTCCCCGGGCGGGAGGGCCAGAGACCCAGTACTTC. Translation: CASSSPRAGGPETQYF.